This T cell receptor beta chain was captured in a study of blood T cell repertoires in COVID-19. About the study: PBMCs, B-cell-depleted T cells, or T cells provided the cDNA or gDNA that made up the material.

One Seattle source followed patients from active infection through their disease course. CDR1 and CDR2 from the germline V gene are SGHDN and FVKESK. The CDR3 totals 17 residues. A note on this clone: An end of the junction differs from the germline gene, which may be a read error.

Authors' data handling: Amplification of reference gene primers was used by the study to estimate nucleated cell counts. Profiled with immunoSEQ multiplex PCR; TCRdb holds only in-frame clones, not every one. Clonal size and the V and J genes are those of that table, whereas D and trimming came from the DNA. The table includes some 390,000 clones, about 88% detected once. The source of this sequence is a middle-aged woman with COVID-19, enrolled during active disease. This rearrangement joins TRBV14 to TRBJ2-3; 11 bases align to TRBD2. Source material: peripheral blood. CDR3 DNA: TGTGCCAGTAGCCAAGGTTTACTAGCGGGGGTCACAGATACGCAGTATTTT. It is translated as CASSQGLLAGVTDTQYF.